These T cell receptor beta chains were read from a single sample in a study of T cell repertoires in cytomegalovirus infection. TCRdb used MiXCR to reprocess the reads, holding one entry per CDR3 protein. The table records around 130,000 distinct CDR3 sequences, 7% to 10% of them present only once. Specimen: PBMCs. These receptor sequences come from a human donor in good health (CMV status not recorded). Some clones in this sample may be carry-over from other donors' samples. The CDR3 runs from the conserved cysteine through the conserved F or W. Each record gives: J gene, V gene, CDR3 protein.

j_gene: TRBJ1-1
v_gene: TRBV7-2
CDR3aa: CASSLVGSRTEAFF

j_gene: TRBJ1-5
v_gene: TRBV4-2
CDR3aa: CASSQGGGDQPQHF

j_gene: TRBJ2-3
v_gene: TRBV29-1
CDR3aa: CSARTGGGRDPDTQYF

j_gene: TRBJ2-3
v_gene: TRBV5-6
CDR3aa: CASSTFQASDTQYF

j_gene: TRBJ2-7
v_gene: TRBV23-1
CDR3aa: CASSQKDRGYTYEQYF

j_gene: TRBJ1-4
v_gene: TRBV28
CDR3aa: CASGTVITTNEKLFF

j_gene: TRBJ2-7
v_gene: TRBV7-8
CDR3aa: CASSTSGGANEQYF

j_gene: TRBJ1-4
v_gene: TRBV7-8
CDR3aa: CASSNRGFNEKLFF

j_gene: TRBJ1-2
v_gene: TRBV7-8
CDR3aa: CASSLYRNYGYTF

j_gene: TRBJ2-3
v_gene: TRBV11-2
CDR3aa: CASSTDRGRTDTQYF

j_gene: TRBJ1-1
v_gene: TRBV7-9
CDR3aa: CASSYLGGAEAFF

j_gene: TRBJ1-1
v_gene: TRBV15
CDR3aa: CATSRDSGGASTEAFF

j_gene: TRBJ2-5
v_gene: TRBV2
CDR3aa: CASSPDAGGETQYF

j_gene: TRBJ2-2
v_gene: TRBV5-4
CDR3aa: CASSLFTGELFF

j_gene: TRBJ2-4
v_gene: TRBV6-2/TRBV6-3
CDR3aa: CASGQGMNIQYF

j_gene: TRBJ1-4
v_gene: TRBV20-1
CDR3aa: CSVADRNNEKLFF

j_gene: TRBJ2-3
v_gene: TRBV5-1
CDR3aa: CASSLPKDTQYF

j_gene: TRBJ1-4
v_gene: TRBV28
CDR3aa: CASRSPGQANEKLFF

j_gene: TRBJ2-1
v_gene: TRBV7-2
CDR3aa: CASSLKAGGPREQFF

j_gene: TRBJ1-1
v_gene: TRBV10-3
CDR3aa: CAISPRAGDTEAFF

j_gene: TRBJ2-1
v_gene: TRBV20-1
CDR3aa: CSAPQEAEQFF

j_gene: TRBJ1-2
v_gene: TRBV7-2
CDR3aa: CASSPGDRGYGYTF

j_gene: TRBJ2-5
v_gene: TRBV19
CDR3aa: CASGDGLTETQYF

j_gene: TRBJ1-1
v_gene: TRBV4-2
CDR3aa: CASSQLDRVGAFF

j_gene: TRBJ1-1
v_gene: TRBV7-2
CDR3aa: CASSQDRASEAFF

j_gene: TRBJ1-5
v_gene: TRBV7-9
CDR3aa: CASSLDTQPQHF

j_gene: TRBJ2-1
v_gene: TRBV20-1
CDR3aa: CSASWTSGDINEQFF

j_gene: TRBJ1-1
v_gene: TRBV20-1
CDR3aa: CSAPGLSNTEAFF